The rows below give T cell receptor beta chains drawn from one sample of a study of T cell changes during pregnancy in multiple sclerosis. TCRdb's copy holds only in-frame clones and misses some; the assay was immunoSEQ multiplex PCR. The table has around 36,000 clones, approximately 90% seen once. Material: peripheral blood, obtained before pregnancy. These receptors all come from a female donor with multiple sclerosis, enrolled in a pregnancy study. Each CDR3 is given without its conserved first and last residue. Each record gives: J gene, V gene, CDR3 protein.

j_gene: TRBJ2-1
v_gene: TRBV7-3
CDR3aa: ASSPGGTPREQF

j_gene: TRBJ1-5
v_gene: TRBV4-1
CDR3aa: ASSQEGQLHQPQH

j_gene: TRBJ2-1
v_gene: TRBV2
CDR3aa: ASSAQGHEQF

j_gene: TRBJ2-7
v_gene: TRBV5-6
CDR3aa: ASSLWSSATSYEQY

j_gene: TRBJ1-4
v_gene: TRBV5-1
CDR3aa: ASSLGGLRYEKLF

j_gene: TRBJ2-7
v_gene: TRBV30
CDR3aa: AGGQDYEQY

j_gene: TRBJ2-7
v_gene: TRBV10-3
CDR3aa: AISESNPPREQY

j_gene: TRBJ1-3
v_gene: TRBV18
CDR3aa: ASSLSRDSGNTIY

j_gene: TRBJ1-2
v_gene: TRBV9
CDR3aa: ASSRDSGTLEGYT

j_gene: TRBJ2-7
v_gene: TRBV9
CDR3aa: ASSAGGDLYEQY

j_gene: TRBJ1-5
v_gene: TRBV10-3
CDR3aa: ATRTGDQPQH

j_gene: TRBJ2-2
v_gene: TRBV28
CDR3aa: ASSTSGRAGELF

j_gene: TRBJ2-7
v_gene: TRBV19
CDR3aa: ASSSPYLAGGMRHEQY

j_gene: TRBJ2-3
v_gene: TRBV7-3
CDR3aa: ASSLTSRSTDTQY

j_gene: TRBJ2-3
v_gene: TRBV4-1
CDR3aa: ASKGLEDSTDTQY

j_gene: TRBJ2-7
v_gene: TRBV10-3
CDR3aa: AISDRGTFEYEQY

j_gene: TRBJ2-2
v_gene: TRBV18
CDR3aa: ASSPQGGYDTGELF

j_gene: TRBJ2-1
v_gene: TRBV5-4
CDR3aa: ASSKIPGTGDHEQF

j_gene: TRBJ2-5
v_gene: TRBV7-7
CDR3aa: ASSPTGGYQETQY

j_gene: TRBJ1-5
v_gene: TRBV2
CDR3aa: ASSATGDGNQPQH

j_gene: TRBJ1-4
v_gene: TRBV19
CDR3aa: ASSMDRDNEKLF

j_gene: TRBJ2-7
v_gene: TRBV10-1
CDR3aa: ASSEGTGVFEQY

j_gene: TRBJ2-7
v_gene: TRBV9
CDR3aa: ASSVSLQSSYEQY